This T cell receptor (beta chain) was captured by sequencing in a study of shared T cell receptors in the human thymus (dated by TCRdb to the early 2020s). At the level of the whole study: The study examined how the human thymus generates shared, self-reactive T-cell receptor alpha chains.

Libraries were made using the immunoSEQ multiplex PCR assay. TCRdb carries this immuneACCESS record with in-frame sequences only. Its versions omit some clonotypes, under half of them owing to an unresolved V gene in the studies checked, with the rest unexplained. This sample is represented by about 660,000 clones; 70% to 90% of them were singletons. The ten top clones hold around 0.0099% of the sample. From the cysteine up to the phenylalanine, the CDR3 has a length of 16 residues. Only the CDR3 portion is preserved as DNA: 48 bases, with reading frame beginning at the first base. CDR1 SGHDT and CDR2 YYEEEE are derived from the germline V gene. Clipping removes 5 bases from V and 2 bases from J, with 10 as the unmatched junction base count. About this clone: Its target antigen remains unknown. No per-base quality is available; no much larger clone lies one base away.

These data are also associated with another study on human thymus T cells. The second paper states: Immunologically healthy infants undergoing open corrective cardiac surgery for congenital heart defects in Finland were used as donors. Thymus tissue was collected as surgical resects that were removed during corrective cardiac surgery. Usage of V and J gene segments appeared to be biased in both the thymic and the peripheral blood repertoires. The related research found that thymic TCR repertoires overlapped highly between unrelated individuals. The study described the TCR alpha and beta repertoires in under 10 infant thymus samples and a few matching peripheral blood samples. Donor ages ranging from about 7 to 250 days were recorded, and a handful of male and a couple of female infants were included in the cohort. Thymocytes were mechanically released from the tissue and were stored as pellets of 10-30 million cells at -70 degrees C. A QIAsymphony instrument was used to extract genomic DNA from frozen cell pellets. The immunoSEQ multiplex PCR assay was used to amplify the TCRB and TCRAD loci from a standardized quantity of quality-controlled genomic DNA. The V(D)J region was spanned by amplicons of a length sufficient to cover the CDR3 and to identify V and J genes. Amplicon sequencing was performed on an Illumina platform through the commercial immunoSEQ service. Primer bias and sequencing errors were corrected as previously described, and TCRAD and TCRB were defined on the basis of the IMGT database. Repertoires were analysed with immunoSEQ Analyzer 3.0 and VDJTools, covering basic statistics, V/J segment usage, diversity estimates, rarefaction and pairwise overlap. Chao1, ChaoE, Efron-Thisted, Shannon and inverse Simpson indices were used to estimate diversity, which was also estimated on datasets down-sampled to the smallest sample. Repertoire overlap was assessed by strict matching of CDR3 nucleotide sequence, V gene and J gene, and clustering was done by Jaccard-based multidimensional scaling. Thymus samples yielded on average roughly 800,000 unique TCRB clonotypes, compared with around 91,000 from blood samples.

The material sequenced was thymocytes. The rearrangement combines TRBV5-6 with TRBJ2-5; a stretch of 9 junction bases matches TRBD2. The clonotype comes from a boy younger than two with a congenital heart defect. Donor details come from another sample of the same person, matched by shared clones. CDR3 sequence: CASSRRLAVPQETQYF. The nucleotide sequence reads TGTGCCAGCAGTCGAAGACTAGCGGTACCTCAAGAGACCCAGTACTTC.